This entry features one TCR beta chain sequence. Antigen unknown. The V gene's germline CDR1 is MDHEN and CDR2 SYDVKM. The CDR3 contains 15 residues. The V gene end was trimmed by 7 bases and the J gene end by 3 bases; junction bases not matched to a gene: 12. The data were taken from a study of OX40 agonist ivuxolimab in advanced cancers. For the study at large: The drug used for patients, ivuxolimab, was an agonistic anti-OX40 (CD134) antibody. Study observations and caveats: Within 6 weeks, CD4+ and CD8+ blood T cells expanded clonally at 0.1 to 3.0 mg/kg.

Method: immunoSEQ multiplex PCR; TCRdb's copy keeps in-frame clones and lacks some. Seen here are more than 90,000 clones, roughly four fifths observed once, and the top ten hold roughly 1.5%. The chain joins TRBV28 to TRBJ2-7; TRBD2 matches at 7 bases. This clonotype was sampled from an adult with an advanced solid tumor such as melanoma, head and neck, liver or kidney cancer. Sample: CD4+ or CD8+ T cells sorted from blood, taken in a trial of the OX40 agonist ivuxolimab. DNA for the CDR3: TGTGCCAGCAACTCTATGGGTGCGGGGGTCTACGAGCAGTACTTC. Translated, it gives CASNSMGAGVYEQYF.